This T cell receptor (beta chain) was identified during a study of cytotoxic CD8 clonotypes in ibrutinib-treated CLL. Study as a whole: After a median roughly 12 months on treatment (6 to 36), response samples were drawn. Overall study findings and caveats: Baseline clonality, above age-matched healthy donor levels, tracked circulating CD8+ T-cell counts. The clonality went up when patients responded to ibrutinib and dropped back toward baseline at progression.

The CDR3 has 12 amino acids. Per the germline V gene, CDR1 is SGHRS and CDR2 is YFSETQ. V shed 5 bases and J shed 4 bases, with 9 bases lying between them. About this clone: Its matching antigen is unknown.

The method was immunoSEQ multiplex PCR; TCRdb's version includes in-frame clones alone and lacks a portion of them. The data show some 350,000 clones, over 55% seen once. The V call is TRBV5-1, the J call TRBJ1-2; unclear D gene. The sequence was obtained from a human donor with chronic lymphocytic leukemia. Sequences were derived from PBMCs, sampled after 36 months of ibrutinib treatment. The CDR3 spells CASSTDPYGYTF. For the CDR3, the DNA is TGCGCCAGCAGTACTGACCCCTATGGCTACACCTTC.